The 5 T cell receptor beta chains in this list originate from one sample, sequenced in a study of blood T cell repertoires in COVID-19. The method was immunoSEQ multiplex PCR; TCRdb's version includes in-frame clones alone and lacks a portion of them. The data contain 200,000 to 250,000 clones, approximately 80% of them seen just once; the ten biggest clones take up 4.3%. Sequencing input: PBMCs or T cells enriched from blood (not recorded which). The receptors were gathered from a man under 40 with acute COVID-19.

The chain employs TRBV28 and TRBJ1-2; no firm D call. The CDR3 covers 13 residues. CDR1 and CDR2 from the germline V gene are MDHEN and SYDVKM. Trimming removed 11 bases at V and 0 bases at J, with 13 bases between. The CDR3 loop is CAESRTANYGYTF. In DNA, the CDR3 is TGTGCCGAGAGTCGAACGGCTAACTATGGCTACACCTTC.

The rearrangement uses TRBV30 and TRBJ1-3; no reliable D call. The germline V gene encodes CDR1 GTSNPN and CDR2 SVGIG (reference sequence). CDR3 length: 14 residues. The V end was cut by 1 base, the J end by 0 bases, with 7 bases between. CDR3 sequence: CAWSAGSSGNTIYF. In nucleotides, the CDR3 is TGTGCCTGGAGTGCGGGGAGCTCTGGAAACACCATATATTTT.

The chain has TRBV6-5 and TRBJ1-2; the D gene is possibly TRBD1 (5 bases). V was shortened by 7 bases and J by 3 bases, with 12 bases between the two germline ends. CDR3 length: 13 residues. Per the germline V gene, CDR1 is MNHEY and CDR2 is SVGAGI. CDR3: CASKGEGDYGYTF. CDR3 in DNA: TGTGCCAGCAAAGGGGAAGGGGACTATGGCTACACCTTC.

The chain uses TRBV7-6 and TRBJ1-2; 9 bases are a match to TRBD1. Looked up from germline, CDR1 is SGHVS and CDR2 is FNYEAQ. With V trimmed by 5 bases and J by 0 bases, 4 bases remained unmatched. The CDR3 contains 15 residues. As DNA, the CDR3 is TGTGCCAGCAGCCCCGGGACAGGGACTAACTATGGCTACACCTTC. It translates to CASSPGTGTNYGYTF.

This chain links TRBV5-6 with TRBJ1-2; 9 positions match TRBD1. The germline V gene encodes CDR1 SGHDT and CDR2 YYEEEE. The CDR3 length is 14 residues. Trimming at V came to 4 bases and at J to 8 bases, leaving 9 bases not matched to a gene. CDR3 sequence reads: CASSPGTGMRGYTF. The CDR3 DNA reads as TGTGCCAGCAGCCCGGGGACAGGGATGCGGGGCTACACCTTC.